Listed here are 5 T cell receptor beta chains from one sample, sequenced in a study of beta chain features in type 1 diabetes. The whole isolated RNA underwent reverse transcription, so sequencing captured expressed TCRB transcripts. Measured with immunoSEQ multiplex PCR; TCRdb has only the in-frame clones, and not every one. Found here are a few hundred thousand clones, 12% to 15% of them singletons; the top ten hold around 7%. What was sequenced was central memory CD4+ T cells from blood. Every receptor here comes from a young man in good health.

This clone turned up a few times. In the same sample, other DNA sequences code for this CDR3. This chain joins TRBV19 and TRBJ1-1; the D gene is possibly TRBD1 (5 bases). The V end lost 2 bases, the J end lost 1 base, and 8 bases lay between the germline ends. CDR1 LNHDA and CDR2 SQIVND come from the germline V gene (reference sequence). This CDR3 spans 14 amino acids. Here the CDR3 DNA reads TGTGCCAGTAGTATAAATAGGGGGAACACTGAAGCTTTCTTT. It specifies CASSINRGNTEAFF. The entire variable domain, with the rest obtained from reference TRBV19 and TRBJ1-1, is as follows: DGGITQSPKYLFRKEGQNVTLSCEQNLNHDAMYWYRQDPGQGLRLIYYSQIVNDFQKGDIAEGYSVSREKKESFPLTVTSAQKNPTAFYLCASSINRGNTEAFFGQGTRLTVV.

The rearrangement joins TRBV7-3 to TRBJ2-2; the D gene is possibly TRBD1 (5 bases). This CDR3 has 15 residues. V dropped 6 bases and J dropped 1 base, with 12 bases sitting between them. Germline-derived CDR1 and CDR2 are SGHTA and FQGTGA. The CDR3 nucleotides read TGTGCCAGCAGTTTGGGTGACAGGAACACCGGGGAGCTGTTTTTT. Its translation: CASSLGDRNTGELFF.

This clone showed up just a few times. This rearrangement joins TRBV7-9 to TRBJ2-5, with 7 bases that match TRBD1. Germline trimming cut 1 base from V and 5 bases from J; bases unmatched to any gene: 7. Germline lookup yields CDR1 SEHNR and CDR2 FQNEAQ (reference sequence). The CDR3 loop spans 15 amino acids. The CDR3 region is CASSLGQGKMETQYF. DNA for the CDR3: TGTGCCAGCAGCTTAGGACAGGGAAAGATGGAGACCCAGTACTTC.

This clone was seen many times. The chain recombines TRBV27 with TRBJ2-5; 16 bases agree with TRBD2. The CDR3 loop spans 17 amino acids. Looked up from germline, CDR1 is MNHEY and CDR2 is SMNVEV (reference sequence). V trimming: 6 bases; J trimming: 2 bases; junction bases outside the gene matches: 6. In nucleotides, the CDR3 is TGTGCCAGCAGACAGGGACTAGCGGGGGGGCCTCAAGAGACCCAGTACTTC. This codes for CASRQGLAGGPQETQYF.

The rearrangement links TRBV2 to TRBJ2-5; D uncertain. The J call may be in error: the DNA end matches TRBJ2-7 better. CDR1 SNHLY and CDR2 FYNNEI come from the germline V gene. The CDR3 consists of 15 residues. The CDR3 DNA is TGTGCCAGCAGTGATCGTTATGCAAGGTCCTACGAGCAGTACTTC. It is translated as CASSDRYARSYEQYF.